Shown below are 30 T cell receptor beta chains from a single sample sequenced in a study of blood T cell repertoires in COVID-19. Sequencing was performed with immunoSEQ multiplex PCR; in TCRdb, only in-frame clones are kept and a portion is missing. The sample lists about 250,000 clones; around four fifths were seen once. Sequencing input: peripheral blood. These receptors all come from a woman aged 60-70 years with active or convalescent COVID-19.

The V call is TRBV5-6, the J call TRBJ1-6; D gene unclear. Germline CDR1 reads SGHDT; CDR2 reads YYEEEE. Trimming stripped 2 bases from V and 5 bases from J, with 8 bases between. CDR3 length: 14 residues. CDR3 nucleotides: TGTGCCAGCAGCTTCGCACAGAATAATTCACCCCTCCACTTT. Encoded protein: CASSFAQNNSPLHF.

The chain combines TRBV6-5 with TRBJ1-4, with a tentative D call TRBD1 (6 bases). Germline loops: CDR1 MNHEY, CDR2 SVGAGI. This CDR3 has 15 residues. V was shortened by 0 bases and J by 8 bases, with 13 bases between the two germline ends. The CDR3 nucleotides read TGTGCCAGCAGTTACTCAGCAGGGGCGAGGGAAAAACTGTTTTTT. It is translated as CASSYSAGAREKLFF.

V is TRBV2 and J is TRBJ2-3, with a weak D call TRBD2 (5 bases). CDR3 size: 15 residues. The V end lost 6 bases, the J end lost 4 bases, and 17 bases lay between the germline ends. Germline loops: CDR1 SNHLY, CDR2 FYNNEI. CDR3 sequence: CASRVLVAGADTQYF. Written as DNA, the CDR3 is TGTGCCAGCAGGGTACTAGTAGCAGGAGCAGATACGCAGTATTTT.

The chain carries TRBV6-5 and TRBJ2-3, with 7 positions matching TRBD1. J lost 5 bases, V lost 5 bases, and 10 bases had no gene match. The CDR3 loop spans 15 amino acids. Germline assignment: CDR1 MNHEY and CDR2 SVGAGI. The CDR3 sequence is CASSQTGNREDTQYF. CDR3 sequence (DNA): TGTGCCAGCAGTCAGACAGGGAATCGGGAAGATACGCAGTATTTT.

The DNA for the CDR3 is TGCGCCAGCAGCCTCTCGGGACTAGCGTACGCGAACACCGGGGAGCTGTTTTTT. This translates into CASSLSGLAYANTGELFF. V usage is TRBV5-1 and J usage is TRBJ2-2; TRBD2 matches at 10 bases. Germline trimming cut 4 bases from V and 0 bases from J; bases unmatched to any gene: 9. Germline CDR1 reads SGHRS; CDR2 reads YFSETQ. This CDR3 is built from 18 residues. Full variable domain (rest looked up from reference TRBV5-1 and TRBJ2-2): KAGVTQTPRYLIKTRGQQVTLSCSPISGHRSVSWYQQTPGQGLQFLFEYFSETQRNKGNFPGRFSGRQFSNSRSEMNVSTLELGDSALYLCASSLSGLAYANTGELFFGEGSRLTVL.

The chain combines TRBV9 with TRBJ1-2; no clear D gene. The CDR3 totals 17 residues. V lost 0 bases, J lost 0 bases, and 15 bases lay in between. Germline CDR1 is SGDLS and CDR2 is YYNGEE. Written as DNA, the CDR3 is TGTGCCAGCAGCGTAGAACCAGGCGCAAGAACTAACTATGGCTACACCTTC. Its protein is CASSVEPGARTNYGYTF. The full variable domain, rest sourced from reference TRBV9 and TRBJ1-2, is DSGVTQTPKHLITATGQRVTLRCSPRSGDLSVYWYQQSLDQGLQFLIQYYNGEERAKGNILERFSAQQFPDLHSELNLSSLELGDSALYFCASSVEPGARTNYGYTFGSGTRLTVV.

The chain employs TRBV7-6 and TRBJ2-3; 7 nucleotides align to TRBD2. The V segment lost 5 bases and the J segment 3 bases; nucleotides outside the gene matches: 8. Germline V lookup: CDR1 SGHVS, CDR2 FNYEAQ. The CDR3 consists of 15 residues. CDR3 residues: CASSNLMGGTDTQYF. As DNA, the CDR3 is TGTGCCAGCAGCAACTTAATGGGAGGGACAGATACGCAGTATTTT.

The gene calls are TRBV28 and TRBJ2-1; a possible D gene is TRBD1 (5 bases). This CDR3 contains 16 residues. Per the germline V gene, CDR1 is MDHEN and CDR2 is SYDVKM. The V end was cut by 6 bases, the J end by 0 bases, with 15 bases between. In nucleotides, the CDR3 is TGTGCCAGCAGCCGCACAGGTTCGAGCTCCTACAATGAGCAGTTCTTC. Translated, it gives CASSRTGSSSYNEQFF.

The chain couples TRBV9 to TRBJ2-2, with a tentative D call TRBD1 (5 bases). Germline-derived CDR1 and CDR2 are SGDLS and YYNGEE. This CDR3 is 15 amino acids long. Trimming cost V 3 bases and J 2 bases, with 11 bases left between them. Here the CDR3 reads CASSARVGNTGELFF. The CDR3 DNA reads TGTGCCAGCAGCGCCAGGGTAGGCAACACCGGGGAGCTGTTTTTT.

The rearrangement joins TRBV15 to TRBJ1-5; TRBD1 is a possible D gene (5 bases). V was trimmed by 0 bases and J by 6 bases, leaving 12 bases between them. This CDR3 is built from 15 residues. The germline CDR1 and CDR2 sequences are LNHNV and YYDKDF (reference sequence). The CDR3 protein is CATSRDGGAPQPQHF. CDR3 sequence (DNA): TGTGCCACCAGCAGAGATGGAGGGGCGCCTCAGCCCCAGCATTTT.

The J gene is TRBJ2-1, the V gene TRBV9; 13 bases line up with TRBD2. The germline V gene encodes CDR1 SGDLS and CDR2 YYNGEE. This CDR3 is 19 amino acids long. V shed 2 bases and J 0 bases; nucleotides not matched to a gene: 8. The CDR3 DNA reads TGTGCCAGCAGCGTTTCGGGACTAGCGGGACTACTCTCCTACAATGAGCAGTTCTTC. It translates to CASSVSGLAGLLSYNEQFF.

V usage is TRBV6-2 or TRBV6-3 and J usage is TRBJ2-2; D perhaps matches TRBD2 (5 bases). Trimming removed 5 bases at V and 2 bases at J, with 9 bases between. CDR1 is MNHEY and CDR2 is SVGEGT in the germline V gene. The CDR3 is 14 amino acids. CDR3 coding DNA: TGTGCCAGCAGTAAGGACTCTAACACCGGGGAGCTGTTTTTT. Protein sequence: CASSKDSNTGELFF.

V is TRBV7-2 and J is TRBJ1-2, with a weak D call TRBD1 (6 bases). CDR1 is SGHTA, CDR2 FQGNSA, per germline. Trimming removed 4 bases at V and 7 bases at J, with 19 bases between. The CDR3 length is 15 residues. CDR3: CASSSKPGGASGYTF. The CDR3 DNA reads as TGTGCCAGCAGCTCTAAGCCGGGGGGCGCGAGTGGCTACACCTTC.

CDR3 in DNA: TGCGCCAGCAGCTTGGACGGGGGGCAAGAGACCCAGTACTTC. This translates into CASSLDGGQETQYF. J is TRBJ2-5 and V is TRBV5-1, with TRBD2 identical over 7 bases. CDR1 and CDR2 (germline): SGHRS, YFSETQ. The CDR3 extends over 14 amino acids. The V and J ends lost 0 bases and 2 bases, in that order; junction bases with no gene match: 1.

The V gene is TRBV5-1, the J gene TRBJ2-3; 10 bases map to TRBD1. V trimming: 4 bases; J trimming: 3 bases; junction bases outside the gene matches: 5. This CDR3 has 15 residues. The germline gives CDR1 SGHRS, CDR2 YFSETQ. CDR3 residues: CASSPGTGVTDTQYF. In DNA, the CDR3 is TGCGCCAGCAGCCCCGGGACAGGGGTAACAGATACGCAGTATTTT.

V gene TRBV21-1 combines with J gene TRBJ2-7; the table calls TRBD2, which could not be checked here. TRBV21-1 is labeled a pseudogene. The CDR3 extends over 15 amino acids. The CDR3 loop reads CASSKGRPGIYEQYV. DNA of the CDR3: TGTGCCAGCAGCAAAGGACGACCGGGAATCTACGAGCAGTACGTC.

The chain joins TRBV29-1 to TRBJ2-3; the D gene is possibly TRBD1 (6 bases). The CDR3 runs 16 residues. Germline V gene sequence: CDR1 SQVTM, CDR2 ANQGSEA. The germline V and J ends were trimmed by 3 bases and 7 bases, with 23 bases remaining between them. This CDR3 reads CSVERFGGTGLNTQYF. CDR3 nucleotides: TGCAGCGTTGAGCGGTTTGGGGGAACAGGGTTGAATACGCAGTATTTT.

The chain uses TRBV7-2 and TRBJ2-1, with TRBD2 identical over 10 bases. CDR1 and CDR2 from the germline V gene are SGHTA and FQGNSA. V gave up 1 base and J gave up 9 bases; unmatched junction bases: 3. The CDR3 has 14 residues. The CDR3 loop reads CASSLGGTSVEQFF. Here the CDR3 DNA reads TGTGCCAGCAGCTTAGGGGGGACTAGCGTTGAGCAGTTCTTC.

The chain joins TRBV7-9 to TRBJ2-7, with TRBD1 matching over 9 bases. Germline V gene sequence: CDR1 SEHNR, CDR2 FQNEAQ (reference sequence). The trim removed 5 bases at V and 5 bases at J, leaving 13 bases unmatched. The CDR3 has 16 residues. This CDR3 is CASSHDPGQGSDEQYF. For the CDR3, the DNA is TGTGCCAGCAGCCACGATCCGGGACAGGGATCCGACGAGCAGTACTTC.

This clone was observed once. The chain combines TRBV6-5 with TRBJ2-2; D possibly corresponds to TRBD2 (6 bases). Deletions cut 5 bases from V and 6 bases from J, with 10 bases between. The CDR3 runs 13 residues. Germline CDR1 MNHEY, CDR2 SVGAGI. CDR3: CASSLGGAGELFF. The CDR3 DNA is TGTGCCAGCAGTCTGGGGGGTGCCGGGGAGCTGTTTTTT.

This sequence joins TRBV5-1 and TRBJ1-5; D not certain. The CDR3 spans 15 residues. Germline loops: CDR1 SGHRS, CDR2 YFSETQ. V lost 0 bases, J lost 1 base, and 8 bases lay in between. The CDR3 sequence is CASSLGLQSNQPQHF. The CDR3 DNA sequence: TGCGCCAGCAGCTTGGGACTCCAGAGCAATCAGCCCCAGCATTTT.

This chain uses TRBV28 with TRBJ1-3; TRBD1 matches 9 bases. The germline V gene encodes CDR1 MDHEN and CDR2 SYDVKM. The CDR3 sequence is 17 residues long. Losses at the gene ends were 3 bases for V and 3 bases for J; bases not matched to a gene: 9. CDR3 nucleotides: TGTGCCAGCAGTTTGGGTACAGGGGGCGCGGGTGGAAACACCATATATTTT. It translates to CASSLGTGGAGGNTIYF.

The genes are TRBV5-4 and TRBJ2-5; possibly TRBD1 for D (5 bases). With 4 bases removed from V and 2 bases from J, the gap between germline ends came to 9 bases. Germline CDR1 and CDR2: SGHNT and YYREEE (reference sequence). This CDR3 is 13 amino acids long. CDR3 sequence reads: CASSLQAQETQYF. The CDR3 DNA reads TGTGCCAGCAGCCTACAGGCTCAAGAGACCCAGTACTTC. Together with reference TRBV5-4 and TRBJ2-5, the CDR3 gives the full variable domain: ETGVTQSPTHLIKTRGQQVTLRCSSQSGHNTVSWYQQALGQGPQFIFQYYREEENGRGNFPPRFSGLQFPNYSSELNVNALELDDSALYLCASSLQAQETQYFGPGTRLLVL.

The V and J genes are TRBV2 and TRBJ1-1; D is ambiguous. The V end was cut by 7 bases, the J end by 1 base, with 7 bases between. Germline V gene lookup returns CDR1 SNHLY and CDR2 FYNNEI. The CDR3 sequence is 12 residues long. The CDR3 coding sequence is TGTGCCAGCATCAGGTCGAACACTGAAGCTTTCTTT. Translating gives CASIRSNTEAFF.

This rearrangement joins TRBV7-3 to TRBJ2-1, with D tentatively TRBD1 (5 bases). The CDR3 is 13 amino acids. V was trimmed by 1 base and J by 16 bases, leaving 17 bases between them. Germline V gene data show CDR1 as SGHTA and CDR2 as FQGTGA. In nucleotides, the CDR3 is TGTGCCAGCAGCTTAAACGGCGCACAGGATTCCTTCTTC. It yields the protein CASSLNGAQDSFF.

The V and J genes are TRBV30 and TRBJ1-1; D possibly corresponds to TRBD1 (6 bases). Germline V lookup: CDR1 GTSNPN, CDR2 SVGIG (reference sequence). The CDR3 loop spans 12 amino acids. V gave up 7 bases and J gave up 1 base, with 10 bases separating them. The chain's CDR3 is CAYRQENTEAFF. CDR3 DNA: TGTGCCTACAGACAGGAGAACACTGAAGCTTTCTTT.

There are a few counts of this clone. The CDR3 DNA reads TGTGCCAGCAGCTCCGGGACTAGCGGGGGGATTGTAGATACGCAGTATTTT. Translating it yields CASSSGTSGGIVDTQYF. This rearrangement joins TRBV5-6 to TRBJ2-3; the match to TRBD2 covers 15 bases. The CDR3 sequence is 17 residues long. The J segment lost 5 bases and the V segment lost 3 bases, leaving 7 bases of the junction unmatched. CDR1 and CDR2 (germline): SGHDT, YYEEEE.

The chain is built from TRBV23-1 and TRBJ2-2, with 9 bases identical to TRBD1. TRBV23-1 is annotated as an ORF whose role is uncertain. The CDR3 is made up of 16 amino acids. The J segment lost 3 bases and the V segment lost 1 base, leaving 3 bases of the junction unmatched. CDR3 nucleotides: TGCGCCAGCAGTCAATTTTGGGACAGGGACACCGGGGAGCTGTTTTTT. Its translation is CASSQFWDRDTGELFF.

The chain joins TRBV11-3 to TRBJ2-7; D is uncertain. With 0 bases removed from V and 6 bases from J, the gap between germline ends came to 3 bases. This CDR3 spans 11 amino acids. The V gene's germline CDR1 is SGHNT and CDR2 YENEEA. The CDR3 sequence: CASSLDREQYF. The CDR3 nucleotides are TGTGCCAGCAGCTTAGACCGCGAGCAGTACTTC.

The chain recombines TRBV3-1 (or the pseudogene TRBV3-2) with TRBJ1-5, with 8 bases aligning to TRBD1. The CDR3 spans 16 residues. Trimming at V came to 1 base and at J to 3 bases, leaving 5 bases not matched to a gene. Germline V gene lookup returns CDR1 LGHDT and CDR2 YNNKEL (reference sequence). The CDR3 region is CASSQATGGPNQPQHF. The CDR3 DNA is TGTGCCAGCAGCCAAGCCACAGGGGGGCCCAATCAGCCCCAGCATTTT.